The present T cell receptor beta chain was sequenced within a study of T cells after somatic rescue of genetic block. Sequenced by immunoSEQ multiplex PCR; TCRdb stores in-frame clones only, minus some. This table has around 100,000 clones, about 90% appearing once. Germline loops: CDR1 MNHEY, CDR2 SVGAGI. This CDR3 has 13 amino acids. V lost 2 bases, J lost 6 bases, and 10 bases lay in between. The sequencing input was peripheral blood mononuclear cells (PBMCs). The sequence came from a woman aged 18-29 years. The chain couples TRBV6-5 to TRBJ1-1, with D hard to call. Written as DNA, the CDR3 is TGTGCCAGCAGTTACATGAGTACGTCTGAAGCTTTCTTT. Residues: CASSYMSTSEAFF.